What follows are 29 T cell receptor beta chains derived from one specimen sequenced in a study of cytomegalovirus exposure and HLA in healthy donors. Both 60 Vbeta primers and 13 Jbeta primers went into the PCR. TCRdb's copy holds only in-frame clones and misses some; the assay was immunoSEQ multiplex PCR. The data show about 160,000 clones, with 70% to 85% seen just once and under 2.5% held by the top ten. The sequenced material came from PBMCs. These receptors were taken from a man aged 45-60 years in good health and CMV-seropositive.

V usage is TRBV6-4 and J usage is TRBJ1-2; D uncertain. Germline loops: CDR1 MRHNA, CDR2 SNTAGT. The germline V and J ends were trimmed by 4 bases and 7 bases, with 7 bases remaining between them. CDR3 length: 11 residues. For the CDR3, the DNA is TGTGCCAGCAGTGGGTCGGGTGGCTACACCTTC. Protein sequence: CASSGSGGYTF.

The chain employs TRBV29-1 and TRBJ1-4; D is uncertain. Germline V gene sequence: CDR1 SQVTM, CDR2 ANQGSEA. This CDR3 region has 11 residues. Trimming left V 6 bases short and J 8 bases short, with 10 bases between. The CDR3 here is CSVDSAEKLFF. CDR3 DNA sequence: TGCAGCGTGGACTCGGCCGAAAAACTGTTTTTT.

The chain links TRBV10-1 to TRBJ2-7, with D possibly matching TRBD1 (6 bases). The CDR3 loop spans 14 amino acids. V was trimmed by 7 bases and J by 0 bases, leaving 13 bases between them. CDR1 and CDR2 (germline): WNHNN, SYGVQD (reference sequence). The CDR3 is CASTEGVPSYEQYF. CDR3 nucleotide sequence: TGCGCCAGCACAGAGGGGGTTCCCTCCTACGAGCAGTACTTC.

J is TRBJ1-4 and V is TRBV30; tentative D call: TRBD1 (5 bases). Germline CDR1 reads GTSNPN; CDR2 reads SVGIG (reference sequence). CDR3 length: 15 residues. V was trimmed by 5 bases and J by 6 bases, leaving 19 bases between them. The CDR3 sequence is CAWATPLGADEKLFF. The CDR3 nucleotides are TGTGCCTGGGCGACCCCCCTTGGGGCTGATGAAAAACTGTTTTTT.

This sequence joins TRBV19 and TRBJ2-3, with 9 bases aligning to TRBD1. CDR3 size: 15 residues. With V trimmed by 7 bases and J by 5 bases, 10 bases remained unmatched. The germline CDR1 and CDR2 sequences are LNHDA and SQIVND (reference sequence). CDR3 residues: CASTPGRGQGDTQYF. The CDR3 DNA reads TGTGCCAGTACCCCAGGGCGGGGACAGGGAGATACGCAGTATTTT.

The rearrangement uses TRBV6-6 and TRBJ2-7; D unresolved. Looked up from germline, CDR1 is MNHNY and CDR2 is SVGAGI (reference sequence). The length of the CDR3 is 12 residues. Deletions cut 5 bases from V and 3 bases from J, with 8 bases between. The CDR3: CASSTLGYEQYF. The DNA for the CDR3 is TGTGCCAGCAGTACTCTAGGCTACGAGCAGTACTTC.

In its sample, this clone was seen once. The chain couples TRBV5-1 to TRBJ1-3, with TRBD1 matching 11 bases. The ends lost 0 bases at V and 4 bases at J; junction bases unmatched: 6. This CDR3 is built from 17 residues. CDR1 SGHRS and CDR2 YFSETQ come from the germline V gene. The CDR3, as DNA: TGCGCCAGCAGCTTGGACGGACAGGGGGCGCCCGGAAACACCATATATTTT. This encodes CASSLDGQGAPGNTIYF.

J is TRBJ2-7 and V is TRBV5-4; D is undetermined. V was shortened by 0 bases and J by 4 bases, with 5 bases between the two germline ends. Germline V lookup: CDR1 SGHNT, CDR2 YYREEE (reference sequence). The CDR3 totals 12 residues. CDR3 sequence: CASSLGTYEQYF. CDR3 bases: TGTGCCAGCAGCTTGGGCACTTACGAGCAGTACTTC. The whole variable domain, filled in from reference TRBV5-4 and TRBJ2-7, reads ETGVTQSPTHLIKTRGQQVTLRCSSQSGHNTVSWYQQALGQGPQFIFQYYREEENGRGNFPPRFSGLQFPNYSSELNVNALELDDSALYLCASSLGTYEQYFGPGTRLTVT.

This clone came up a few times. V is TRBV7-9 and J is TRBJ2-7; 10 bases match TRBD2. V gave up 3 bases and J gave up 5 bases; unmatched junction bases: 10. CDR1 SEHNR and CDR2 FQNEAQ come from the germline V gene (reference sequence). The CDR3 covers 16 residues. The DNA for the CDR3 is TGTGCCAGCAGCTTTCGGGGGAGCGGGGGGGCCGACGAGCAGTACTTC. Translation gives CASSFRGSGGADEQYF.

This clone occurred once. Relative to the germline gene, one junction end is altered; a read error may explain this. The chain is built from TRBV10-1 and TRBJ2-3; 11 nucleotides line up with TRBD2. CDR1 and CDR2 from the germline V gene are WNHNN and SYGVQD (reference sequence). The CDR3 covers 15 residues. CDR3 coding DNA: TGCGCCACCAGTAGCGGGGGGGTATCCACAGATACGCAGTATTTT. The encoded protein is CATSSGGVSTDTQYF.

This clone was seen a single time. The chain uses TRBV18 and TRBJ1-1; TRBD1 agrees at 8 bases. The CDR3 sequence is 16 residues long. V was pared by 2 bases and J by 0 bases, with 5 bases of the junction left unmatched. CDR1 KGHSH and CDR2 LQKENI come from the germline V gene. The CDR3 loop is CASSPNTGGLNTEAFF. The CDR3 nucleotides read TGTGCCAGCTCACCAAATACAGGGGGGTTGAACACTGAAGCTTTCTTT.

The gene calls are TRBV7-2 and TRBJ1-2, with unresolved D. Trimming cost V 8 bases and J 8 bases, with 15 bases left between them. The CDR3 loop spans 12 amino acids. Germline CDR1 and CDR2: SGHTA and FQGNSA. For the CDR3, the DNA is TGTGCCAGCGGCATCTCACACCTGGGCTACACCTTC. Residues: CASGISHLGYTF. The entire variable domain, with the rest obtained from reference TRBV7-2 and TRBJ1-2, is as follows: GAGVSQSPSNKVTEKGKDVELRCDPISGHTALYWYRQSLGQGLEFLIYFQGNSAPDKSGLPSDRFSAERTGGSVSTLTIQRTQQEDSAVYLCASGISHLGYTFGSGTRLTVV.

This clone has just one count. V usage is TRBV7-9 and J usage is TRBJ2-5; 11 nucleotides line up with TRBD1. J lost 4 bases, V lost 6 bases, and 10 bases had no gene match. This CDR3 spans 16 amino acids. CDR1 and CDR2 from the germline V gene are SEHNR and FQNEAQ (reference sequence). DNA of the CDR3: TGTGCCAGCAGACGAATAGGACAGGGGGCTCGAGAGACCCAGTACTTC. This translates into CASRRIGQGARETQYF.

There are a few counts of this clone. J is TRBJ2-7 and V is TRBV4-1; possibly TRBD1 for D (5 bases). Trimming stripped 0 bases from V and 4 bases from J, with 10 bases between. The CDR3 is 14 residues long. Germline V CDR1 and CDR2: MGHRA, YSYEKL. CDR3: CASSQDQGPYEQYF. The DNA for the CDR3 is TGCGCCAGCAGCCAAGATCAGGGTCCTTACGAGCAGTACTTC.

The gene calls are TRBV7-2 and TRBJ2-3, with TRBD2 as a possible D gene (5 bases). Germline loops: CDR1 SGHTA, CDR2 FQGNSA. The CDR3 contains 13 residues. Trimming cost V 1 base and J 7 bases, with 9 bases left between them. The CDR3 coding sequence is TGTGCCAGCAGCTTAGGAAGCGGAAATACGCAGTATTTT. It codes for CASSLGSGNTQYF.

This clone was counted between two and nine times. This chain connects TRBV4-1 to TRBJ2-2; 9 positions agree with TRBD1. Trimming at V came to 4 bases and at J to 4 bases, leaving 4 bases not matched to a gene. Germline CDR1 is MGHRA and CDR2 is YSYEKL. CDR3 length: 15 amino acids. The DNA of the CDR3 is TGCGCCAGCAGCCCGACAGGGGGATCCACCGGGGAGCTGTTTTTT. It specifies CASSPTGGSTGELFF.

This chain links TRBV6-6 with TRBJ2-7, with TRBD2 matching over 11 bases. The germline V gene encodes CDR1 MNHNY and CDR2 SVGAGI (reference sequence). The length of the CDR3 is 14 residues. The ends lost 6 bases at V and 4 bases at J; junction bases unmatched: 5. The CDR3 spells CASSSGTSGYEQYF. The CDR3 DNA sequence: TGTGCCAGCAGCTCCGGGACTAGCGGTTACGAGCAGTACTTC.

The V call is TRBV28, the J call TRBJ1-1; D unclear. The CDR3 length is 13 residues. The germline CDR1 and CDR2 sequences are MDHEN and SYDVKM. V was trimmed by 6 bases and J by 0 bases, leaving 8 bases between them. Here the CDR3 reads CASSPSVNTEAFF. The CDR3 nucleotides read TGTGCCAGCAGCCCCTCAGTGAACACTGAAGCTTTCTTT.

The rearrangement links TRBV5-1 to TRBJ2-1, with a possible D match to TRBD2 (5 bases). Deletions cut 0 bases from V and 4 bases from J, with 11 bases between. The CDR3 runs to 15 residues. Germline lookup yields CDR1 SGHRS and CDR2 YFSETQ. CDR3: CASSLARGFYNEQFF. CDR3 coding DNA: TGCGCCAGCAGCTTGGCCCGGGGTTTTTACAATGAGCAGTTCTTC. Variable domain in full (rest from reference TRBV5-1 and TRBJ2-1): KAGVTQTPRYLIKTRGQQVTLSCSPISGHRSVSWYQQTPGQGLQFLFEYFSETQRNKGNFPGRFSGRQFSNSRSEMNVSTLELGDSALYLCASSLARGFYNEQFFGPGTRLTVL.

On this clone: Sequence at one end of the junction differs from germline and may be a read error. The chain carries TRBV9 and TRBJ1-4, with 10 bases that match TRBD1. The CDR3 length is 15 residues. The germline gives CDR1 SGDLS, CDR2 YYNGEE. Written as DNA, the CDR3 is TGTGCCAGCGGCGTGGGACAGGGGTCTAATGAAAAACTGTTTTTT. Translated, it gives CASGVGQGSNEKLFF. The whole variable domain, filled in from reference TRBV9 and TRBJ1-4, reads DSGVTQTPKHLITATGQRVTLRCSPRSGDLSVYWYQQSLDQGLQFLIQYYNGEERAKGNILERFSAQQFPDLHSELNLSSLELGDSALYFCASGVGQGSNEKLFFGSGTQLSVL.

V gene TRBV28 combines with J gene TRBJ2-7; D unresolved. Germline loops: CDR1 MDHEN, CDR2 SYDVKM. V was clipped by 5 bases and J by 4 bases, with 12 bases between them. CDR3 length equals 13 residues. The CDR3 DNA reads TGTGCCAGCAGTCTCGCCGGTCCTTACGAGCAGTACTTC. Residues: CASSLAGPYEQYF.

This clone was picked up a small number of times. The V call is TRBV10-3, the J call TRBJ1-6; D might be TRBD1 (5 bases). Trimming cost V 6 bases and J 7 bases, with 10 bases left between them. Germline V gives CDR1 ENHRY, CDR2 SYGVKD. The CDR3 totals 13 residues. CDR3 residues: CAIRPQVNSPLHF. Here the CDR3 DNA reads TGTGCCATCAGGCCACAGGTGAATTCACCCCTCCACTTT.

CDR3 protein: CASSVNGDTDNSPLHF. CDR3 coding DNA: TGTGCCAGCAGCGTAAATGGGGACACCGATAATTCACCCCTCCACTTT. The J gene is TRBJ1-6, the V gene TRBV9, with TRBD1 as a possible D gene (6 bases). V was trimmed by 1 base and J by 5 bases, leaving 13 bases between them. There are 16 residues in the CDR3. Germline CDR1 and CDR2: SGDLS and YYNGEE. The whole variable domain, remainder taken from reference TRBV9 and TRBJ1-6, is DSGVTQTPKHLITATGQRVTLRCSPRSGDLSVYWYQQSLDQGLQFLIQYYNGEERAKGNILERFSAQQFPDLHSELNLSSLELGDSALYFCASSVNGDTDNSPLHFGNGTRLTVT.

This clone has only a few counts. V is TRBV5-4 and J is TRBJ2-5; 7 bases fit TRBD1. The CDR3 consists of 16 residues. Germline CDR1 SGHNT, CDR2 YYREEE (reference sequence). Trimming cost V 0 bases and J 5 bases; bases outside gene matches: 10. CDR3 protein: CASSLGRLGGYETQYF. In nucleotides, the CDR3 is TGTGCCAGCAGCTTGGGAAGGTTAGGGGGCTACGAGACCCAGTACTTC.

The chain uses TRBV7-9 and TRBJ2-7, with D maybe TRBD2 (5 bases). The length of the CDR3 is 14 residues. V lost 5 bases, J lost 6 bases, and 17 bases lay in between. Looked up from germline, CDR1 is SEHNR and CDR2 is FQNEAQ (reference sequence). The CDR3 spells CASSAGARVSEQYF. CDR3 bases: TGTGCCAGCAGCGCCGGAGCGAGGGTAAGCGAGCAGTACTTC.

This clone has a single count. The chain links TRBV6-5 to TRBJ1-1, with D possibly being TRBD1 (6 bases). V shed 6 bases and J shed 1 base, with 9 bases lying between them. The CDR3 runs 13 residues. Germline CDR1 reads MNHEY; CDR2 reads SVGAGI. Here the CDR3 reads CASSGQSNTEAFF. DNA of the CDR3: TGTGCCAGCAGCGGACAGTCGAACACTGAAGCTTTCTTT.

This chain links TRBV6-1 with TRBJ1-6, with D unresolved. V shed 0 bases and J shed 0 bases, with 9 bases lying between them. Germline CDR1 reads MNHNS; CDR2 reads SASEGT. CDR3 size: 17 residues. The CDR3 bases are TGTGCCAGCAGTGAAGCGCGGCAGCCCTCCTATAATTCACCCCTCCACTTT. It yields the protein CASSEARQPSYNSPLHF.

This clone was detected a few times. This sequence joins TRBV6-6 and TRBJ1-2, with D tentatively TRBD1 (6 bases). The CDR3 has 12 residues. V gave up 6 bases and J gave up 8 bases, with 13 bases separating them. Germline V gene lookup returns CDR1 MNHNY and CDR2 SVGAGI (reference sequence). CDR3 in DNA: TGTGCCAGCAGGCCAGGGGCAGGGGGCTACACCTTC. It is translated as CASRPGAGGYTF.

V gene TRBV7-2 combines with J gene TRBJ2-5; 9 nucleotides match TRBD2. The CDR3 runs 15 residues. Germline V gene lookup returns CDR1 SGHTA and CDR2 FQGNSA. V gave up 5 bases and J gave up 2 bases; unmatched junction bases: 6. CDR3 amino acids: CASSASTSGQETQYF. DNA for the CDR3: TGTGCCAGCAGCGCCTCGACTAGCGGACAAGAGACCCAGTACTTC.